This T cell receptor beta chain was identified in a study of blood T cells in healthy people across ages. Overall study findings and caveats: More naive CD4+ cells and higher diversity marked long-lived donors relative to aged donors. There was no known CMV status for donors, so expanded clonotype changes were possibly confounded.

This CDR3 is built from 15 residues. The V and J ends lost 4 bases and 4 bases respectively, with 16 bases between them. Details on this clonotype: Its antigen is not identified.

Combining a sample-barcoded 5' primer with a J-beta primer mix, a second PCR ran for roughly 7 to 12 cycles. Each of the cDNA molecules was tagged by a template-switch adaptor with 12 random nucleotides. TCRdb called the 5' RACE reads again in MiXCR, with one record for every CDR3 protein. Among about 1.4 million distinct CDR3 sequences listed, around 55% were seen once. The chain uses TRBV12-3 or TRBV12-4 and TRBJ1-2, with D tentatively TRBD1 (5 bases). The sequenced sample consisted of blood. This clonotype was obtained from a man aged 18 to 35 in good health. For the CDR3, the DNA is TGTGCCAGCAGTTCCGGACGGGAGGGGAGCTATGGCTACACCTTC. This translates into CASSSGREGSYGYTF.